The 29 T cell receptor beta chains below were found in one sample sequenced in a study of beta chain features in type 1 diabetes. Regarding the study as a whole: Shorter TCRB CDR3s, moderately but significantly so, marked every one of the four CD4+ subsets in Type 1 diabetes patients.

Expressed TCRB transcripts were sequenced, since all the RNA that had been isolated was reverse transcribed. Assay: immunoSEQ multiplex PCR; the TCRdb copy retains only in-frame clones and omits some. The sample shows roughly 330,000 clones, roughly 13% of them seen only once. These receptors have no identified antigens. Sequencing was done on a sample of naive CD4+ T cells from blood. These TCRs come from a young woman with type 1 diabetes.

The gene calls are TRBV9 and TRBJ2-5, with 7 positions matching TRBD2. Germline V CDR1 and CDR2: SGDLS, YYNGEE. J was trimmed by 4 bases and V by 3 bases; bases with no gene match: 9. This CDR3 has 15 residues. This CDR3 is CASSGLIGEGETQYF. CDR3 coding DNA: TGTGCCAGCAGCGGTTTGATCGGGGAGGGAGAGACCCAGTACTTC.

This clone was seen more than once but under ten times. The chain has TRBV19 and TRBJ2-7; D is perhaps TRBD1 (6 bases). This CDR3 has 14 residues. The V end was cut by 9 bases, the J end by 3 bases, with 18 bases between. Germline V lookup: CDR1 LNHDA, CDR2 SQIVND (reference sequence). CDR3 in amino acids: CASRSWGPDYEQYF. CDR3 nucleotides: TGTGCCAGCCGGAGTTGGGGGCCTGACTACGAGCAGTACTTC.

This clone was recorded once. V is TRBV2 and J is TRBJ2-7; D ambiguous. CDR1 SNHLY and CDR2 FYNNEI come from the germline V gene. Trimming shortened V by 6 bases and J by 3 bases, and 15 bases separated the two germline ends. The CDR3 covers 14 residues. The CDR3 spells CASSDRRGIYEQYF. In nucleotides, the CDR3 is TGTGCCAGCAGCGACCGACGAGGTATCTACGAGCAGTACTTC.

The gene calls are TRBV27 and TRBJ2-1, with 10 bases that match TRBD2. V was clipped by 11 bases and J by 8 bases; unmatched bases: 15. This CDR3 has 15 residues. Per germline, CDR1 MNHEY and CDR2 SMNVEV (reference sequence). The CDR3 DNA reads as TGTGCCGAGCCCCTTAGCGGGAGGCCGGGGCATGAGCAGTTCTTC. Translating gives CAEPLSGRPGHEQFF.

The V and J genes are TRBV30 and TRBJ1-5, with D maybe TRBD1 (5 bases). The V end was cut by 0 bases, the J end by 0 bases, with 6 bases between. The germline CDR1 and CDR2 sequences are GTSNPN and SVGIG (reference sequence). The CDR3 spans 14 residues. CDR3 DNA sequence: TGTGCCTGGAGTGTACAGGTTAGCAATCAGCCCCAGCATTTT. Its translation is CAWSVQVSNQPQHF.

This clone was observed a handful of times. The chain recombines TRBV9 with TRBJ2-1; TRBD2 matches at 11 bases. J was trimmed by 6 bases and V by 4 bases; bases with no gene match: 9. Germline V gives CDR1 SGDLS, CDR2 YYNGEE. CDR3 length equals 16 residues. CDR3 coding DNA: TGTGCCAGCAGCCCCAGCGGGACTAGCGGCCCCAATGAGCAGTTCTTC. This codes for CASSPSGTSGPNEQFF.

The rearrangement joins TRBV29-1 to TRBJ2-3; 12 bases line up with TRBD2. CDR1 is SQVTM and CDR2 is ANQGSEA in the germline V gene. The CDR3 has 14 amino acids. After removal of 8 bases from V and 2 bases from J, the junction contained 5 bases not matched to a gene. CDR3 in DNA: TGCAGCACTCTAGCGGGAGGGATCACAGATACGCAGTATTTT. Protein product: CSTLAGGITDTQYF.

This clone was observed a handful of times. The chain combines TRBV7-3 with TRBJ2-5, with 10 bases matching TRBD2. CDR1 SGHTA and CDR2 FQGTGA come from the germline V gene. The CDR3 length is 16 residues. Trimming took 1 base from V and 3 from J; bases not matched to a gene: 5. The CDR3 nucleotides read TGTGCCAGCAGCTTAATGGCTAGCGGGAGCAAAGAGACCCAGTACTTC. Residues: CASSLMASGSKETQYF.

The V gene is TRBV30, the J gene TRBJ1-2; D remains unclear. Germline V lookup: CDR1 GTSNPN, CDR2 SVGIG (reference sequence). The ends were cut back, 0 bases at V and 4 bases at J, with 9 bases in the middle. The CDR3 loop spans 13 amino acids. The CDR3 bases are TGTGCCTGGAGTGTAATGTACAGCTATGGCTACACCTTC. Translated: CAWSVMYSYGYTF.

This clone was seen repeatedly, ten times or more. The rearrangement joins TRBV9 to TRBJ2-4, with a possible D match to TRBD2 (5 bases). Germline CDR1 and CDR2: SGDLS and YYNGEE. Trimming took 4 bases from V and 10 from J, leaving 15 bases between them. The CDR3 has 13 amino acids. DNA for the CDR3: TGTGCCAGCAGCTTCGGAGGAGGATCAATTCAGTACTTC. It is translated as CASSFGGGSIQYF.

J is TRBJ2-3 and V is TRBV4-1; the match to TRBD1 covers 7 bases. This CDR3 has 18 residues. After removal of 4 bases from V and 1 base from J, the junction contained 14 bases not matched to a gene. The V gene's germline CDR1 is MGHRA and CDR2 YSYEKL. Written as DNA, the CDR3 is TGCGCCAGCAGCCCCCGAAACCGACAGGGTTCAGGCACAGATACGCAGTATTTT. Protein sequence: CASSPRNRQGSGTDTQYF.

DNA for the CDR3: TGTGCCAGCAGTGATCAGCAGCGGGGCGAGCAGTACGTC. It specifies CASSDQQRGEQYV. V is TRBV6-4 and J is TRBJ2-7, with 7 nucleotides matching TRBD2. In germline, CDR1 is MRHNA, CDR2 SNTAGT. Unmatched junction bases numbered 5, after V lost 3 bases and J lost 6 bases. CDR3 length: 13 residues.

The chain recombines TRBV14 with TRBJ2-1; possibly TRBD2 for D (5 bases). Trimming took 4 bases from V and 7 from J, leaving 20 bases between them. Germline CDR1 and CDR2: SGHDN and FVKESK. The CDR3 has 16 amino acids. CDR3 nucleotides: TGTGCCAGCAGCCCGGCCGGGCTTCCGTGGAGGAATGAGCAGTTCTTC. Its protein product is CASSPAGLPWRNEQFF. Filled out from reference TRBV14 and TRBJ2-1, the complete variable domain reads EAGVTQFPSHSVIEKGQTVTLRCDPISGHDNLYWYRRVMGKEIKFLLHFVKESKQDESGMPNNRFLAERTGGTYSTLKVQPAELEDSGVYFCASSPAGLPWRNEQFFGPGTRLTVL.

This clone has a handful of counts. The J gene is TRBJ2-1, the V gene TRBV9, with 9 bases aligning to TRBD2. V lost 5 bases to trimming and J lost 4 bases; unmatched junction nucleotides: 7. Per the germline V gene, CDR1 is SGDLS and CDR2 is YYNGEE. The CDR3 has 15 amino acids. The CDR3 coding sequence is TGTGCCAGCAGTCTTTCTAGCGGGGCTTACAATGAGCAGTTCTTC. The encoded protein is CASSLSSGAYNEQFF. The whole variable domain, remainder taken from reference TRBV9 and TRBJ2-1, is DSGVTQTPKHLITATGQRVTLRCSPRSGDLSVYWYQQSLDQGLQFLIQYYNGEERAKGNILERFSAQQFPDLHSELNLSSLELGDSALYFCASSLSSGAYNEQFFGPGTRLTVL.

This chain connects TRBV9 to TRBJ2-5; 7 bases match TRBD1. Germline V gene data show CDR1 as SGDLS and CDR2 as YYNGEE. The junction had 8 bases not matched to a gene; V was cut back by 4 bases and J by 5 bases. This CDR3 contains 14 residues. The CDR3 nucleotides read TGTGCCAGCAGCCCATTTGACAGGGTGGAGACCCAGTACTTC. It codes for CASSPFDRVETQYF.

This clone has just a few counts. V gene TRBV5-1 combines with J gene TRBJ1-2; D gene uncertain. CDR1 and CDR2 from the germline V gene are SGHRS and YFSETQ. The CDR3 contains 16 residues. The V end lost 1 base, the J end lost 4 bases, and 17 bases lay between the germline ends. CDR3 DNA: TGCGCCAGCAGCTTGACGGTTACGGGGTCATCCTATGGCTACACCTTC. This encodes CASSLTVTGSSYGYTF. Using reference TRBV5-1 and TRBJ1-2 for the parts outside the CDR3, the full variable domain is KAGVTQTPRYLIKTRGQQVTLSCSPISGHRSVSWYQQTPGQGLQFLFEYFSETQRNKGNFPGRFSGRQFSNSRSEMNVSTLELGDSALYLCASSLTVTGSSYGYTFGSGTRLTVV.

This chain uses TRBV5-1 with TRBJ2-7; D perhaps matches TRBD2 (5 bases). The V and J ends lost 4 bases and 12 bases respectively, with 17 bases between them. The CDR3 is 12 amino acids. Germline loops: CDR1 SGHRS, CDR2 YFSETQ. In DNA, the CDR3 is TGCGCCAGCAGCGCGAGCGGCGAGGCTCCGTACTTC. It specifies CASSASGEAPYF. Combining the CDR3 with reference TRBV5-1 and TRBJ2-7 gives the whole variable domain KAGVTQTPRYLIKTRGQQVTLSCSPISGHRSVSWYQQTPGQGLQFLFEYFSETQRNKGNFPGRFSGRQFSNSRSEMNVSTLELGDSALYLCASSASGEAPYFGPGTRLTVT.

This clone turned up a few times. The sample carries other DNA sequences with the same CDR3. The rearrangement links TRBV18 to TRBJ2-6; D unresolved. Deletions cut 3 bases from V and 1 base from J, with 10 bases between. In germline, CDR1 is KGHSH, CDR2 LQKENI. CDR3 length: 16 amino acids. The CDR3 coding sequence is TGTGCCAGCTCACCCCCAACCAGTTCTGGGGCCAACGTCCTGACTTTC. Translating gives CASSPPTSSGANVLTF.

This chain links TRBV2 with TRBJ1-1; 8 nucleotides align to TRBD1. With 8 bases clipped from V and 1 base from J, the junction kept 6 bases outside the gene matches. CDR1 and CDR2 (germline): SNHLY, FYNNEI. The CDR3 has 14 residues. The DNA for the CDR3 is TGTGCCAGCGCTTACAGGGGGGCGAACACTGAAGCTTTCTTT. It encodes CASAYRGANTEAFF.

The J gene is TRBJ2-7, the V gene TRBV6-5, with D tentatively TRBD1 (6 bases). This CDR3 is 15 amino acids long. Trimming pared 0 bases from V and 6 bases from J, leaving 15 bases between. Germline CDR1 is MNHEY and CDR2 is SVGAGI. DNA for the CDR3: TGTGCCAGCAGTTACTCAGCTGGACAGAGACGCGAGCAGTACTTC. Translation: CASSYSAGQRREQYF.

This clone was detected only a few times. CDR3 in DNA: TGTGCCAGCAGTTACTCGGCTAGCGGGAGTCGGTACGAGCAGTACGTC. It is translated as CASSYSASGSRYEQYV. The chain combines TRBV6-5 with TRBJ2-7; TRBD2 aligns across 10 bases. Per the germline V gene, CDR1 is MNHEY and CDR2 is SVGAGI. V trimming: 0 bases; J trimming: 4 bases; junction bases outside the gene matches: 6. This CDR3 spans 16 amino acids.

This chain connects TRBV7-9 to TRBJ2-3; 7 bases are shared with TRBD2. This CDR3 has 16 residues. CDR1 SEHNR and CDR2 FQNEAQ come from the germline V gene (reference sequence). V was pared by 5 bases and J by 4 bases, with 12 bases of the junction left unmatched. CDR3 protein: CASSPAGDPGADTQYF. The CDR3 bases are TGTGCCAGCAGCCCGGCGGGGGACCCAGGCGCAGATACGCAGTATTTT.

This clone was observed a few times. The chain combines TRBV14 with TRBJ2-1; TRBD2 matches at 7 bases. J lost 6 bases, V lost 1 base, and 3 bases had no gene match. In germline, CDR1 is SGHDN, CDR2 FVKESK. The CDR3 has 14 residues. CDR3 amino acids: CASSQVSGGNEQFF. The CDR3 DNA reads TGTGCCAGCAGCCAAGTCTCGGGGGGCAATGAGCAGTTCTTC.

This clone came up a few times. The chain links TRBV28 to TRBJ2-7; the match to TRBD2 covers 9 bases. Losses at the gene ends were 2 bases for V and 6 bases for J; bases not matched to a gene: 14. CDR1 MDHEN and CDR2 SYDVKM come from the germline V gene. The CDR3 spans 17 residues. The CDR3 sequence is CASSLLRGLATLGEQYF. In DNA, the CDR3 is TGTGCCAGCAGTTTACTCCGGGGACTAGCTACCCTCGGCGAGCAGTACTTC.

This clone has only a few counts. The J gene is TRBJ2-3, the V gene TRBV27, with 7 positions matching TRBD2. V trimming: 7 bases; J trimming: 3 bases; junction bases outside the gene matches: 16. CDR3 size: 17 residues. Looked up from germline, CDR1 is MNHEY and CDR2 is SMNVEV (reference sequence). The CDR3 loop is CASTSLGRIKGTDTQYF. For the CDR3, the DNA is TGTGCCAGCACGTCTCTCGGGAGGATTAAAGGGACAGATACGCAGTATTTT.

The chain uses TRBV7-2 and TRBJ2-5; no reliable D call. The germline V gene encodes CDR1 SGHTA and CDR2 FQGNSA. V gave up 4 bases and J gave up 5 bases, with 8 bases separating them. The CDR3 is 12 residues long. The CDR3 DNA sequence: TGTGCCAGCAGCTCGTCCAGGGAGACCCAGTACTTC. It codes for CASSSSRETQYF. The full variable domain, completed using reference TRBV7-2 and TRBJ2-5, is GAGVSQSPSNKVTEKGKDVELRCDPISGHTALYWYRQSLGQGLEFLIYFQGNSAPDKSGLPSDRFSAERTGGSVSTLTIQRTQQEDSAVYLCASSSSRETQYFGPGTRLLVL.

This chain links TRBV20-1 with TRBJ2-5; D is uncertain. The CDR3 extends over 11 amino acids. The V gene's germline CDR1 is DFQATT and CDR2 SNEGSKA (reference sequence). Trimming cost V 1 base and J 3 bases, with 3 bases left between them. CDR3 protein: CSARVKETQYF. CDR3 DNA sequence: TGCAGTGCTAGAGTAAAAGAGACCCAGTACTTC.

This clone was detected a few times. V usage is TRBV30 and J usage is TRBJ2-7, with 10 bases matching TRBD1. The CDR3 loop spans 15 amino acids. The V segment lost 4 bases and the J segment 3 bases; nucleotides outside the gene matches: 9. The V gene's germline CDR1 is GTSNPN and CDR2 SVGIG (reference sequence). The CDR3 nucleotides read TGTGCCTGGACCAACCGGGACAGGGGCATCTACGAGCAGTACTTC. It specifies CAWTNRDRGIYEQYF.

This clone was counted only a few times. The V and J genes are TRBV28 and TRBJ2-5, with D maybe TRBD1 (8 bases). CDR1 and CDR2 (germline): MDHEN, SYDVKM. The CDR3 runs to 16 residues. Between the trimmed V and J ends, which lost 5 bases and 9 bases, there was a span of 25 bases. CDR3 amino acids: CASSNRGGFPVGSQYF. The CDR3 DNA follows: TGTGCCAGCAGTAACAGGGGGGGCTTTCCGGTTGGGTCCCAGTACTTC.